This T cell receptor (beta chain) was sequenced during a study of T cell responses to AZD1222 COVID-19 vaccine. Study observations and caveats: Most donors were white British, females outnumbered males, and clonal diversity was possibly underestimated. Baseline serostatus was positive in only a handful of AZD1222 recipients. Spike-specific TCR breadth and depth were elevated following two AZD1222 doses. It was only after the peak T cell response that any repertoires were sampled.

The germline V gene has CDR1 MNHNY and CDR2 SVGAGI (reference sequence). The V and J ends lost 4 bases and 4 bases respectively, with 14 bases between them. This CDR3 spans 15 amino acids. Worth noting for this clone: The antigen remains undetermined.

The data were produced by immunoSEQ multiplex PCR, yet TCRdb's version contains in-frame clones alone and is incomplete. Of 75,000 to 90,000 clones in the sample, more than 75% were seen once. The sequencing here drew on peripheral blood, taken on day 0 of AZD1222 vaccination. The clonotype originates from an adult in good health. The chain combines TRBV6-6 with TRBJ2-1; D not certain. CDR3 bases: TGTGCCAGCAGTTCGGACGGACCTGGGTACAATGAGCAGTTCTTC. It specifies CASSSDGPGYNEQFF.